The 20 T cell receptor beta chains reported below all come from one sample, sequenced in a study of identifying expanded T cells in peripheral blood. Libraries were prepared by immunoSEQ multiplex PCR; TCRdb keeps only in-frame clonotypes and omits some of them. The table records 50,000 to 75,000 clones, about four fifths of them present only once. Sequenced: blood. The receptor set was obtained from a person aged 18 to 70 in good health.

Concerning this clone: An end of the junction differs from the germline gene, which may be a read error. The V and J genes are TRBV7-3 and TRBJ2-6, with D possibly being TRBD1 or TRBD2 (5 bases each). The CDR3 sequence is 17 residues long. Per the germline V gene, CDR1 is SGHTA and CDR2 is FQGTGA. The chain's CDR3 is CASSPSPGTSRANVLTF. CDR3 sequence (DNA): TGTGCCAGCAGCCCTAGTCCGGGGACCTCTCGGGCCAACGTCCTGACTTTC.

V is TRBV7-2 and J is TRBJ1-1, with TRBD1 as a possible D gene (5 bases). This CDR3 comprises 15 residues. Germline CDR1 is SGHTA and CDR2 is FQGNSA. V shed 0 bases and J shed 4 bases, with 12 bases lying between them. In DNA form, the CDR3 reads TGTGCCAGCAGCTTAGCCGCCGGGGGGGGCACTGAAGCTTTCTTT. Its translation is CASSLAAGGGTEAFF. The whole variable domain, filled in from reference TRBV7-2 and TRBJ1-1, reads GAGVSQSPSNKVTEKGKDVELRCDPISGHTALYWYRQSLGQGLEFLIYFQGNSAPDKSGLPSDRFSAERTGGSVSTLTIQRTQQEDSAVYLCASSLAAGGGTEAFFGQGTRLTVV.

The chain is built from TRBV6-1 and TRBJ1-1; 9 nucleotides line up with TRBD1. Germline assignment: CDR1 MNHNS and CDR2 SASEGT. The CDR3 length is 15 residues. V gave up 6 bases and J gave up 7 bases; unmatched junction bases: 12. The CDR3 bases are TGTGCCAGCAGCCTAATTACAGGGGGCAAAAATGAAGCTTTCTTT. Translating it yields CASSLITGGKNEAFF.

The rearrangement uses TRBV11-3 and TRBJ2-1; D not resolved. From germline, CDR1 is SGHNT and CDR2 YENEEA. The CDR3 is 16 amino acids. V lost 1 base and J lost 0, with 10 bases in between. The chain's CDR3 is CASSLGRSSSYNEQFF. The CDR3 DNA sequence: TGTGCCAGCAGCTTAGGCAGGTCAAGCTCCTACAATGAGCAGTTCTTC.

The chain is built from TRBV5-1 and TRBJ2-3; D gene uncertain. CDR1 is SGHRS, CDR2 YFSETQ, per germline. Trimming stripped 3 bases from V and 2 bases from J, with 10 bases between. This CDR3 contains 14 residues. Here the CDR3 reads CASSSDWSTDTQYF. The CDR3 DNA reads TGCGCCAGCAGCTCCGACTGGTCCACAGATACGCAGTATTTT.

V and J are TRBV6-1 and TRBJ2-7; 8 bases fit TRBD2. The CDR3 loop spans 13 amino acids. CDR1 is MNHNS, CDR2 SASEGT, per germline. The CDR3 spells CASSELGLGGVLV. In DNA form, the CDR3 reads TGTGCCAGCAGTGAATTGGGACTAGGCGGAGTTCTCGTC.

CDR3: CARAGTGHTDTQYF. The CDR3 DNA is TGTGCCAGGGCCGGGACAGGGCACACAGATACGCAGTATTTT. The chain employs TRBV6-1 and TRBJ2-3; TRBD1 matches 9 bases. V was pared by 9 bases and J by 2 bases, with 6 bases of the junction left unmatched. The CDR3 contains 14 residues. Germline V gives CDR1 MNHNS, CDR2 SASEGT.

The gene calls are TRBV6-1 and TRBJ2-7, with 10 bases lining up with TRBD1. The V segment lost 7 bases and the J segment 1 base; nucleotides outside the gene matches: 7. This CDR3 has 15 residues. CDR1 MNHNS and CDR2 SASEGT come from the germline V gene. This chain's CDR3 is CASIRTGQGSYEQYF. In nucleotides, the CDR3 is TGTGCCAGCATTAGAACGGGACAGGGGTCCTACGAGCAGTACTTC.

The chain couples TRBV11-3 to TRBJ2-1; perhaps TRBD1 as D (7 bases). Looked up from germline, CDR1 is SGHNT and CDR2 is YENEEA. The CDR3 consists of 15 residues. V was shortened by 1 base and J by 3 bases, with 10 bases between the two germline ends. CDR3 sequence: CASSLAGGFYNEQFF. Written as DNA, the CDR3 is TGTGCCAGCAGCTTAGCAGGGGGGTTCTACAATGAGCAGTTCTTC.

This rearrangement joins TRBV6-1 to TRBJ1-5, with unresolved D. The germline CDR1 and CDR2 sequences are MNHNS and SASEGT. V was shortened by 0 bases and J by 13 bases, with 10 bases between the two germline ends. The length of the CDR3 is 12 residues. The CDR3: CASSEALRTQHF. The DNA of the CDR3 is TGTGCCAGCAGTGAAGCGCTAAGGACGCAGCATTTT.

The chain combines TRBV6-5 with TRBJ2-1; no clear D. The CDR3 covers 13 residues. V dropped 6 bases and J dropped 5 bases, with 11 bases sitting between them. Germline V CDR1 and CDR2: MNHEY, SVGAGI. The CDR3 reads CASSRVTNNEQFF. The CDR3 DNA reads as TGTGCCAGCAGCCGCGTGACCAACAATGAGCAGTTCTTC.

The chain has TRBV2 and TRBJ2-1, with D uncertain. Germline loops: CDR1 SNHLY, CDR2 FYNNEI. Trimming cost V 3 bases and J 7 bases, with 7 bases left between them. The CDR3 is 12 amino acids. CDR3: CASSDVGNEQFF. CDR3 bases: TGTGCCAGCAGTGATGTGGGAAATGAGCAGTTCTTC.

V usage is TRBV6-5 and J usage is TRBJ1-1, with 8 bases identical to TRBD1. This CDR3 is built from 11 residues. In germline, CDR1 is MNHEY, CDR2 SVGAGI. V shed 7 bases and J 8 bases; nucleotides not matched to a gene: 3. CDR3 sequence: CASIRGLEAFF. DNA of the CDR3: TGTGCCAGCATCAGGGGGCTAGAAGCTTTCTTT.

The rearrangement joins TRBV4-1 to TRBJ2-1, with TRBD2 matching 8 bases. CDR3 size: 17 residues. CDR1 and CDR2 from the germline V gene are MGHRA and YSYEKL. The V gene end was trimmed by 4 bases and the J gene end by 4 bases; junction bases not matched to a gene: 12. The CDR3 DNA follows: TGCGCCAGCAGCCTCGCCTCGGGGGGGGTCGGATACAATGAGCAGTTCTTC. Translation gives CASSLASGGVGYNEQFF.

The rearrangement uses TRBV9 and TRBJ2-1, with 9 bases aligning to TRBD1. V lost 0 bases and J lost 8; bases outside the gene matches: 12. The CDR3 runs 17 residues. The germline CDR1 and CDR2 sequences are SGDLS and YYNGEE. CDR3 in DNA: TGTGCCAGCAGCGTAGGTCAAGGACAGGGGCGCCGCCATGAGCAGTTCTTC. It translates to CASSVGQGQGRRHEQFF.

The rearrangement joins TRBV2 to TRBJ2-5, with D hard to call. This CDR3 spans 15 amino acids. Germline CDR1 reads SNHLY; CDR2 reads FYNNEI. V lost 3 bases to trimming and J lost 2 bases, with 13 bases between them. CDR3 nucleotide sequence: TGTGCCAGCAGTGAGGGCCGACGGCATCAAGAGACCCAGTACTTC. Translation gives CASSEGRRHQETQYF. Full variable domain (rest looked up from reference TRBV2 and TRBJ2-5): EPEVTQTPSHQVTQMGQEVILRCVPISNHLYFYWYRQILGQKVEFLVSFYNNEISEKSEIFDDQFSVERPDGSNFTLKIRSTKLEDSAMYFCASSEGRRHQETQYFGPGTRLLVL.

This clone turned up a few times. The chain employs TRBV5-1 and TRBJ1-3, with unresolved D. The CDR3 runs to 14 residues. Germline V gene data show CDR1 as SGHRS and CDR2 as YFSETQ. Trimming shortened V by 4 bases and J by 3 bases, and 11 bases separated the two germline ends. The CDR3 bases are TGCGCCAGCAGCCTGACCAGTGGTGGAAACACCATATATTTT. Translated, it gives CASSLTSGGNTIYF.

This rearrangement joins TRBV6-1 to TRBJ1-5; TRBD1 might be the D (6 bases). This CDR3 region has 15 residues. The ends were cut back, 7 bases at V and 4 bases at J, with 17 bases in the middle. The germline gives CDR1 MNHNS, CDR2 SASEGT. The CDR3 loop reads CASTTAPQGNQPQHF. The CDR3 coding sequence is TGTGCCAGCACCACAGCGCCACAGGGAAATCAGCCCCAGCATTTT.

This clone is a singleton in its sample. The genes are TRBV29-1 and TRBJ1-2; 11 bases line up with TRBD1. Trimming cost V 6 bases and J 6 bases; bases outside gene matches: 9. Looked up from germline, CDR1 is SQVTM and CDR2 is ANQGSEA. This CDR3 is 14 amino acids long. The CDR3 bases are TGCAGCGTCGGACAGGGGGCGATTCGCGATGGCTACACCTTC. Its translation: CSVGQGAIRDGYTF.

This CDR3 reads CASSSRGDFQTQYF. The CDR3 DNA follows: TGTGCCAGCAGTTCCAGGGGTGACTTTCAGACCCAGTACTTC. The chain has TRBV27 and TRBJ2-5, with D perhaps matching TRBD1 (6 bases). CDR1 is MNHEY and CDR2 is SMNVEV in the germline V gene (reference sequence). The V gene lost 4 bases and the J gene lost 6 bases, with 15 bases spanning the gap. There are 14 residues in the CDR3.